The clone carrying this T cell receptor (beta chain) was detected ten times or more. Germline lookup yields CDR1 DFQATT and CDR2 SNEGSKA (reference sequence). The length of the CDR3 is 13 residues. V lost 3 bases to trimming and J lost 4 bases, with 10 bases between them. The template for TCR beta VDJ and CDR3 sequence profiling was genomic DNA. From the reads, TCRdb called clonotypes with MiXCR, one entry per CDR3 protein. The sample includes 150,000 to 200,000 distinct CDR3 sequences, under 75% of them seen just once. The data were obtained in a study of CD8+CD57+ T cells in acquired aplastic anemia.

Material: sorted CD4+, CD8+, or CD8+CD57+ T cells (not recorded which) from PBMCs. The chain employs TRBV20-1 and TRBJ2-1, with no clear D. The TCR comes from a human donor in good health. This CDR3 reads CSASSGGYNEQFF. In DNA, the CDR3 is TGCAGTGCTAGTAGTGGCGGTTACAATGAGCAGTTCTTC.